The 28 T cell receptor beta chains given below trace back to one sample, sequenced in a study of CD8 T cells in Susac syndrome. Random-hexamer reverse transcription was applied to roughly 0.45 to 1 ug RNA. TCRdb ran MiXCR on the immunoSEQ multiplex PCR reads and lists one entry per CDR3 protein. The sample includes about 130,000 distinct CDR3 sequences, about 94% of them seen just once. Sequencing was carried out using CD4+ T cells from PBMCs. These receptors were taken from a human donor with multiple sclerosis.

The CDR3 sequence: CATSPSGTSGRNEQFF. The CDR3 DNA follows: TGTGCCACCAGTCCATCCGGGACTAGCGGGAGAAATGAGCAGTTCTTC. The chain is built from TRBV24-1 and TRBJ2-1, with 14 bases matching TRBD2. CDR3 length: 16 amino acids. Germline V lookup: CDR1 KGHDR, CDR2 SFDVKD. Losses at the gene ends were 6 bases for V and 7 bases for J; bases not matched to a gene: 7.

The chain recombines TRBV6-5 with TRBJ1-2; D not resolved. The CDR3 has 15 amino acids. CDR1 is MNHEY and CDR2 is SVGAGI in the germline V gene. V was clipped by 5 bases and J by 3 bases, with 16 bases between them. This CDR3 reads CASSARWLLDYGYTF. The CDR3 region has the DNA TGTGCCAGCAGTGCTCGGTGGCTCCTAGACTATGGCTACACCTTC.

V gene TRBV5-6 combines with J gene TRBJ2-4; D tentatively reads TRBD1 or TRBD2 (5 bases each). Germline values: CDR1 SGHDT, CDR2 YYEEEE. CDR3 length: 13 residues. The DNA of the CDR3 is TGTGCGAGCTCCGAGCCGTGGGGGAACATTCAGTACTTC. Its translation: CASSEPWGNIQYF. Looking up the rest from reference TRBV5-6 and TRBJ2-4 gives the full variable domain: DAGVTQSPTHLIKTRGQQVTLRCSPKSGHDTVSWYQQALGQGPQFIFQYYEEEERQRGNFPDRFSGHQFPNYSSELNVNALLLGDSALYLCASSEPWGNIQYFGAGTRLSVL.

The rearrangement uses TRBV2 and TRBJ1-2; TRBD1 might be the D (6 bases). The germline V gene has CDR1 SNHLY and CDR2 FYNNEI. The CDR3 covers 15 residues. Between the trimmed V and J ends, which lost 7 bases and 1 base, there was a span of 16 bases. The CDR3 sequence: CASTRAGADNYGYTF. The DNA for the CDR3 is TGTGCCAGCACCCGCGCGGGGGCCGATAACTATGGCTACACCTTC.

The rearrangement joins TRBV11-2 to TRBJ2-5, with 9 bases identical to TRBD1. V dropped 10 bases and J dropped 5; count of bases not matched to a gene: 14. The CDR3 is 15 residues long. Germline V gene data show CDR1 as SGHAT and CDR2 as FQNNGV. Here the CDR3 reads CAITIPGQGTETQYF. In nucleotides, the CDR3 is TGTGCCATCACAATTCCGGGACAGGGAACGGAGACCCAGTACTTC.

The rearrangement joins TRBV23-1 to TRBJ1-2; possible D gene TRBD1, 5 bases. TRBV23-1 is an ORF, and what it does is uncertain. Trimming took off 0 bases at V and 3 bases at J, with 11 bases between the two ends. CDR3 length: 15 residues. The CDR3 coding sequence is TGCGCCAGCAGTCAATCGAGGAGGGGATACTATGGCTACACCTTC. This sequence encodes CASSQSRRGYYGYTF.

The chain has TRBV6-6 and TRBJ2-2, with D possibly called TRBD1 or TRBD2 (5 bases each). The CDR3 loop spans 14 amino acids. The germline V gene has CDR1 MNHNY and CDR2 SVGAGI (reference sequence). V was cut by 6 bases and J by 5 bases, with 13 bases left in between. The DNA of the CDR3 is TGTGCCAGCAGCCCCTGGGACCAGACCGGGGAGCTGTTTTTT. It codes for CASSPWDQTGELFF.

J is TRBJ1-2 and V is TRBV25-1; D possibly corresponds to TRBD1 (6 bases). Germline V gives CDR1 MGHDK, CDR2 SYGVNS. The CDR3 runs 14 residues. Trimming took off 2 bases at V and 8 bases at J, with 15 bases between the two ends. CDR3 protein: CASSETGRYGGYTF. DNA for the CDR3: TGTGCCAGCAGTGAAACAGGGAGATATGGAGGCTACACCTTC.

This chain's CDR3 is CANQRVGETQYF. The CDR3 nucleotides are TGTGCCAATCAACGGGTCGGAGAGACCCAGTACTTC. The chain recombines TRBV2 with TRBJ2-5, with unresolved D. The germline V gene has CDR1 SNHLY and CDR2 FYNNEI. V gave up 10 bases and J gave up 4 bases, with 13 bases separating them. CDR3 length equals 12 residues.

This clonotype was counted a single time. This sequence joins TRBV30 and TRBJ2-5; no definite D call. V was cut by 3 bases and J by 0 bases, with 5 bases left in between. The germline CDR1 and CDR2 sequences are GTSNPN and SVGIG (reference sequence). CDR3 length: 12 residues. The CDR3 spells CAWRGYQETQYF. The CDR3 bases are TGTGCCTGGAGAGGGTACCAAGAGACCCAGTACTTC.

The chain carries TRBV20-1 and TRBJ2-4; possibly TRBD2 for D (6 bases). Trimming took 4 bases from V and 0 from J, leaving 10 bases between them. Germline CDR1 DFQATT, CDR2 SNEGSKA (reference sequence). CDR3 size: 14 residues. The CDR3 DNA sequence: TGCAGTGCTACCGGGACTCTAGCCAAAAACATTCAGTACTTC. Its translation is CSATGTLAKNIQYF.

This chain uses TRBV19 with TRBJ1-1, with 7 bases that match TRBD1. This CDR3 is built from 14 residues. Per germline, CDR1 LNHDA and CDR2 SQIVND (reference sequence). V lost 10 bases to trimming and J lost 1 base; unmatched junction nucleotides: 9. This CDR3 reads CATYRTGPNTEAFF. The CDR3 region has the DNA TGTGCCACTTACCGGACAGGACCGAACACTGAAGCTTTCTTT.

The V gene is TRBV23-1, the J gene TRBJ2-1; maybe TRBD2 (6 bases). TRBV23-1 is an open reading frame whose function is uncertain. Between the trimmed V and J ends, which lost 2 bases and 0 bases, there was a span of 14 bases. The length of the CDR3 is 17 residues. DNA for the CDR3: TGCGCCAGCAGTCAAGAGCTAGCGACAAGCTCCTACAATGAGCAGTTCTTC. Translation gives CASSQELATSSYNEQFF.

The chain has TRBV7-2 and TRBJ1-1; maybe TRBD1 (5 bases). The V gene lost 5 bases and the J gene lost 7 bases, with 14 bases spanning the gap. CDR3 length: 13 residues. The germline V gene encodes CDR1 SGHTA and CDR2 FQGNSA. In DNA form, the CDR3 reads TGTGCCAGCAGCGCCAACCCCGGGGGTGAAGCTTTCTTT. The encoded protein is CASSANPGGEAFF.

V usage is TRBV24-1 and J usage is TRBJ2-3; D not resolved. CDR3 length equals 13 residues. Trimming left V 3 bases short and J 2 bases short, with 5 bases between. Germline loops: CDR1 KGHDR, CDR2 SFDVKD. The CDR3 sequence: CATSDLYTDTQYF. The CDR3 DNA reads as TGTGCCACCAGTGATCTCTACACAGATACGCAGTATTTT.

The CDR3 DNA reads TGCAGTGCTAGCGGGGACGCTGGGTCCTACGAGCAGTACTTC. Protein: CSASGDAGSYEQYF. This chain connects TRBV20-1 to TRBJ2-7; possibly TRBD1 or TRBD2 for D (5 bases each). Germline values: CDR1 DFQATT, CDR2 SNEGSKA (reference sequence). Deletions cut 3 bases from V and 1 base from J, with 13 bases between. This CDR3 region has 14 residues.

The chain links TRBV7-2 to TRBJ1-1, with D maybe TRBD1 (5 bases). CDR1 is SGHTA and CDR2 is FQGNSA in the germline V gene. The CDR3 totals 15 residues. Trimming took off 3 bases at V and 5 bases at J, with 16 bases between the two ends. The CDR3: CASSLAVGGGTEAFF. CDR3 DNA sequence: TGTGCCAGCAGCTTGGCCGTCGGGGGTGGTACTGAAGCTTTCTTT. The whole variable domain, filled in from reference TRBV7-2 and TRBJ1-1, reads GAGVSQSPSNKVTEKGKDVELRCDPISGHTALYWYRQSLGQGLEFLIYFQGNSAPDKSGLPSDRFSAERTGGSVSTLTIQRTQQEDSAVYLCASSLAVGGGTEAFFGQGTRLTVV.

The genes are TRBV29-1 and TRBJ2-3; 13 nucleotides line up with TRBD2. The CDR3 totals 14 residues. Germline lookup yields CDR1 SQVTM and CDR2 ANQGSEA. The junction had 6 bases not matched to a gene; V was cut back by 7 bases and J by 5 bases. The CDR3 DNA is TGCAGCGGTCTGCGACTAGCGGGAGGAGATACGCAGTATTTT. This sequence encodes CSGLRLAGGDTQYF.

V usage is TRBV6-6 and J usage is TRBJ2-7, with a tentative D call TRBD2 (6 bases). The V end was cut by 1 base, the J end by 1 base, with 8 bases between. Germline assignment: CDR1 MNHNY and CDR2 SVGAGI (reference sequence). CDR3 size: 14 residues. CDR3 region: CASSYLGLSYEQYF. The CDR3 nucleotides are TGTGCCAGCAGTTACTTGGGACTTTCCTACGAGCAGTACTTC.

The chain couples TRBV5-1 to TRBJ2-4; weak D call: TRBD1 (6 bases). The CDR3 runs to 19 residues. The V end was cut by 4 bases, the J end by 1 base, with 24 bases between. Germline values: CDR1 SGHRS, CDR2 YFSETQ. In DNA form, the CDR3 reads TGCGCCAGCAGCGCGACTACAGGGACGGTTAAAGGGGCCAAAAACATTCAGTACTTC. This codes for CASSATTGTVKGAKNIQYF.

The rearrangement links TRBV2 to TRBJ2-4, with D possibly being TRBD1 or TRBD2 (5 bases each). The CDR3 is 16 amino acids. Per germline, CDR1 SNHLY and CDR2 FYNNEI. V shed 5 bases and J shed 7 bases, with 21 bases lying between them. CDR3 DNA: TGTGCCAGCAGTCCCCGGGGATGGACAAGCACTAACATTCAGTACTTC. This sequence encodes CASSPRGWTSTNIQYF.

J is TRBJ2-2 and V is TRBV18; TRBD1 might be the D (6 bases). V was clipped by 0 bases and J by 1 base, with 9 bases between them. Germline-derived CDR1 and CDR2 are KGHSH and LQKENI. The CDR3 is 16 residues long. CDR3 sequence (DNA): TGTGCCAGCTCACCACCTAGGACAGTGAACACCGGGGAGCTGTTTTTT. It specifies CASSPPRTVNTGELFF. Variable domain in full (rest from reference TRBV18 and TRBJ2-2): NAGVMQNPRHLVRRRGQEARLRCSPMKGHSHVYWYRQLPEEGLKFMVYLQKENIIDESGMPKERFSAEFPKEGPSILRIQQVVRGDSAAYFCASSPPRTVNTGELFFGEGSRLTVL.

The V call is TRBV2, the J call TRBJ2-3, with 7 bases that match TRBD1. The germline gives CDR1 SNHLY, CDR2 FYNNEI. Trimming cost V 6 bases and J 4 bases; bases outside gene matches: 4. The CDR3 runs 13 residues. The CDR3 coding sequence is TGTGCCAGCAGGGGGACAGATGCAGATACGCAGTATTTT. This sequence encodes CASRGTDADTQYF.

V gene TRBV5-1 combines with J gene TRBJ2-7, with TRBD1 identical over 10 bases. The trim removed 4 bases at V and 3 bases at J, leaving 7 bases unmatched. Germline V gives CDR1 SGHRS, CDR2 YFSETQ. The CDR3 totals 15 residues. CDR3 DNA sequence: TGCGCCAGCAGCCAGCAGGGACAGGGGATCTACGAGCAGTACTTC. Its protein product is CASSQQGQGIYEQYF.

The CDR3 nucleotides are TGTGCCAGCAGGGGACTAGCGGGAGTTCCTGCTAGCACAGATACGCAGTATTTT. Its translation is CASRGLAGVPASTDTQYF. V gene TRBV6-1 combines with J gene TRBJ2-3, with TRBD2 matching over 14 bases. The length of the CDR3 is 18 residues. From germline, CDR1 is MNHNS and CDR2 SASEGT. With 6 bases clipped from V and 0 bases from J, the junction kept 8 bases outside the gene matches.

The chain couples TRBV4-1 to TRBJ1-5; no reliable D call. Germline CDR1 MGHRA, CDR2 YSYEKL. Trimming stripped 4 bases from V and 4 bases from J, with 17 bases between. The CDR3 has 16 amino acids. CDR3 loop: CASSPSPSAHNQPQHF. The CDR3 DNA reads TGCGCCAGCAGCCCGTCTCCCTCCGCTCATAATCAGCCCCAGCATTTT.

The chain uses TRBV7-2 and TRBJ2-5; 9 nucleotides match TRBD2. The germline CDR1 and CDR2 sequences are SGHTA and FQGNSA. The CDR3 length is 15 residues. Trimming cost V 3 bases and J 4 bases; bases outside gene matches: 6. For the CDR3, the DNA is TGTGCCAGCAGCTTTCTAGCGGGGCCTCTAGAGACCCAGTACTTC. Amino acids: CASSFLAGPLETQYF.

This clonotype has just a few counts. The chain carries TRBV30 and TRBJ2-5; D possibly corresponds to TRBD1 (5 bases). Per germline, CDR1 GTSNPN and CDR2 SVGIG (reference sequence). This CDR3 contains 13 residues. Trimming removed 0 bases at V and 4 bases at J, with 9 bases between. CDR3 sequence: CAWSVRRGETQYF. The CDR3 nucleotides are TGTGCCTGGAGTGTACGAAGGGGAGAGACCCAGTACTTC.